This TCR beta chain was found in a study of blood T cells in healthy people across ages. A second about 6 to 11 cycle PCR used barcoded and J-beta primers. TCRdb ran MiXCR on the 5' RACE reads and lists one entry per CDR3 protein. The profile shows around 1,800,000 distinct CDR3 sequences, approximately 40% of them singletons. V was pared by 6 bases and J by 1 base, with 11 bases between. Germline CDR1 and CDR2: DFQATT and SNEGSKA (reference sequence). The CDR3 is 13 amino acids. Sequenced input: blood. The rearrangement uses TRBV20-1 and TRBJ2-3; D remains unclear. The sequence was obtained from a human donor in good health. CDR3 in DNA: TGCAGTGCCCAAGTTAGGGGCACAGATACGCAGTATTTT. This sequence encodes CSAQVRGTDTQYF.